These T cell receptor beta chains were read from a single sample in a study of shared clonotypes between healthy human individuals. Sequencing was performed with immunoSEQ multiplex PCR; in TCRdb, only in-frame clones are kept and a portion is missing. The sample yields about 2.5 million clones, less than 95% seen once. The sequenced sample was naive CD4+ T cells from PBMCs. These receptors were obtained from a young man in good health. Some clones in this sample may be carry-over from other donors' samples. Each CDR3 is given with its conserved first and last residue. D genes are given only for firm matches. Size is omitted from some rows. Given values are once, few, many or a class for expanded clones.

J gene,V gene,clone size,CDR3 length,D gene,CDR3 protein,CDR3 DNA
TRBJ2-2,TRBV6-5,.,16,TRBD2,CASSYLAGGATGELFF,TGTGCCAGCAGTTATTTGGCGGGAGGGGCCACCGGGGAGCTGTTTTTT
TRBJ1-3,TRBV6-5,.,13,.,CASRPGWGNTIYF,TGTGCCAGCAGGCCAGGGTGGGGAAACACCATATATTTT
TRBJ2-1,TRBV6-5,once,14,.,CASSYSPMRGEQFF,TGTGCCAGCAGTTACTCCCCGATGAGGGGCGAGCAGTTCTTC
TRBJ2-1,TRBV7-3,.,15,.,CASSPTAHPYNEQFF,TGTGCCAGCAGCCCCACTGCACACCCATACAATGAGCAGTTCTTC
TRBJ1-1,TRBV7-3,.,14,.,CASSLGQRNTEAFF,TGTGCCAGCAGCTTAGGACAGCGGAACACTGAAGCTTTCTTT
TRBJ2-1,TRBV7-3,once,14,TRBD2,CASSPSGTRNEQFF,TGTGCCAGCAGCCCAAGCGGGACTAGAAATGAGCAGTTCTTC
TRBJ1-2,TRBV9,.,15,.,CASSVGPGRNYGYTF,TGTGCCAGCAGCGTAGGCCCAGGACGGAACTATGGCTACACCTTC
TRBJ1-4,TRBV6-6,.,15,.,CASNPVGLTNEKLFF,TGTGCCAGCAACCCGGTAGGGCTAACTAATGAAAAACTGTTTTTT
TRBJ1-1,TRBV28,.,13,TRBD1,CASSLDRDTEAFF,TGTGCCAGCAGCCTGGACAGGGACACTGAAGCTTTCTTT
TRBJ2-3,TRBV6-6,.,16,.,CASSRKIEHSTDTQYF,TGTGCCAGCAGCCGAAAAATCGAGCACTCCACAGATACGCAGTATTTT
TRBJ1-1,TRBV6-5,.,14,TRBD1,CASSPLTGGVEAFF,TGTGCCAGCAGCCCTCTAACAGGGGGGGTTGAAGCTTTCTTT
TRBJ2-1,TRBV2,.,15,.,CASTSDRSSYNEQFF,TGTGCCAGCACCTCGGACAGAAGCTCCTACAATGAGCAGTTCTTC
TRBJ1-5,TRBV19,.,16,.,CASSASPGAVNQPQHF,TGTGCCAGTAGTGCCTCCCCAGGGGCCGTAAATCAGCCCCAGCATTTT
TRBJ2-7,TRBV11-1,.,14,.,CASSRGSFSYEQYF,TGTGCCAGCAGCAGGGGCTCGTTCTCCTACGAGCAGTACTTC
TRBJ2-1,TRBV4-1,.,16,TRBD2,CASTTLGLVSYNEQFF,TGCGCCAGCACCACACTGGGACTAGTCTCCTACAATGAGCAGTTCTTC
TRBJ1-4,TRBV7-9,.,12,.,CASSLEQGKLFF,TGTGCCAGCAGCTTAGAACAGGGTAAACTGTTTTTT
TRBJ2-7,TRBV18,once,14,.,CASSPPGRSYEQYF,TGTGCCAGCTCACCACCGGGCAGAAGCTACGAGCAGTACTTC
TRBJ2-1,TRBV7-2,once,15,.,CASSRTNGREYEQFF,TGTGCCAGCAGCCGGACTAACGGGAGAGAATATGAGCAGTTCTTC
TRBJ2-1,TRBV2,.,14,.,CASSGDHSYNEQFF,TGTGCCAGCAGTGGGGACCACTCCTACAATGAGCAGTTCTTC
TRBJ2-3,TRBV7-2,.,17,.,CASSLGPVGSSTDTQYF,TGTGCCAGCAGCTTGGGGCCCGTGGGGTCTAGCACAGATACGCAGTATTTT
TRBJ2-2,TRBV5-5,.,14,.,CASTRTANTGELFF,TGTGCCAGCACAAGAACAGCAAACACCGGGGAGCTGTTTTTT
TRBJ2-3,TRBV11-3,.,14,TRBD1,CASSRQGRADTQYF,TGTGCCAGCAGCCGACAGGGACGAGCAGATACGCAGTATTTT
TRBJ1-6,TRBV5-4,.,15,TRBD1,CASSGRDRGLEALHF,TGTGCCAGCAGCGGCCGGGACAGGGGTCTTGAGGCCCTCCACTTT
TRBJ1-3,TRBV19,.,16,.,CASSARPSATGNTIYF,TGTGCCAGTAGTGCCAGACCGTCAGCGACTGGAAACACCATATATTTT
TRBJ1-5,TRBV18,.,13,.,CASSPGASQPQHF,TGTGCCAGCTCGCCGGGGGCATCCCAGCCCCAGCATTTT
TRBJ2-1,TRBV7-8,.,15,TRBD1,CASSLVGQGAHEQFF,TGTGCCAGCAGCTTAGTGGGACAGGGGGCTCATGAGCAGTTCTTC
TRBJ2-5,TRBV19,.,16,TRBD2,CASSISASGGQETQYF,TGTGCCAGTAGTATCAGCGCCTCGGGAGGGCAAGAGACCCAGTACTTC
TRBJ2-4,TRBV11-2,.,14,TRBD1,CASSPGWDRLDEYF,TGTGCCAGCAGCCCGGGATGGGACAGGCTCGACGAGTACTTC
TRBJ2-7,TRBV19,.,15,TRBD2,CASKRLAGDPYEQYF,TGTGCCAGTAAACGACTAGCGGGAGACCCCTACGAGCAGTACTTC
TRBJ2-2,TRBV19,.,16,.,CASSIWFGQNTGELFF,TGTGCCAGTAGTATCTGGTTTGGACAAAACACCGGGGAGCTGTTTTTT
TRBJ2-5,TRBV6-1,.,16,.,CASSVGPEGVRETQYF,TGTGCCAGCAGTGTGGGGCCGGAGGGGGTAAGAGAGACCCAGTACTTC
TRBJ2-1,TRBV28,.,15,TRBD2,CASSLVSSGTNEQFF,TGTGCCAGCAGTTTGGTCTCTAGCGGGACCAATGAGCAGTTCTTC
TRBJ2-1,TRBV6-5,.,13,.,CASSYRVRSEQFF,TGTGCCAGCAGTTACAGAGTGCGTTCTGAGCAGTTCTTC
TRBJ1-3,TRBV28,.,16,TRBD1,CASSPLDRRMPNTIYF,TGTGCCAGCAGTCCACTGGACAGGCGGATGCCCAACACCATATATTTT
TRBJ2-2,TRBV5-1,.,15,TRBD1,CASSPTGAGTGELFF,TGCGCCAGCAGCCCGACAGGGGCGGGCACCGGGGAGCTGTTTTTT
TRBJ1-2,TRBV19,.,13,TRBD1,CVAGTGGSYGYTF,TGTGTCGCCGGGACAGGGGGATCATATGGCTACACCTTC
TRBJ2-3,TRBV27,once,17,TRBD1,CASSRDRKAFSTDTQYF,TGTGCCAGCAGCCGGGACAGGAAGGCTTTTAGCACAGATACGCAGTATTTT
TRBJ2-3,TRBV2,.,15,TRBD2,CASTGLAGSTDTQYF,TGTGCCAGCACCGGACTAGCGGGAAGCACAGATACGCAGTATTTT
TRBJ2-5,TRBV6-1,.,13,.,CASSEADLLTQYF,TGTGCCAGCAGTGAAGCTGACCTCTTGACCCAGTACTTC
TRBJ2-7,TRBV29-1,.,13,.,CSGLYGIGYEQYF,TGCAGCGGTTTGTACGGGATCGGCTACGAGCAGTACTTC
TRBJ2-7,TRBV7-9,.,15,TRBD1,CASSPRTGATYEQYF,TGTGCCAGCAGCCCCCGGACAGGGGCGACCTACGAGCAGTACTTC
TRBJ2-5,TRBV29-1,.,13,.,CSARAQGVETQYF,TGCAGCGCCCGCGCCCAGGGTGTGGAGACCCAGTACTTC
TRBJ2-1,TRBV7-9,.,17,TRBD2,CASSRIDGTRKFHEQFF,TGTGCCAGCAGCCGGATCGACGGGACTAGGAAATTCCATGAGCAGTTCTTC
TRBJ1-1,TRBV5-6,.,13,.,CASSLGGIPKAFF,TGTGCCAGCAGCTTGGGGGGGATACCTAAGGCTTTCTTT
TRBJ2-1,TRBV7-9,.,19,TRBD2,CASSLGTSGPSSSYNEQFF,TGTGCCAGCAGCTTAGGGACTAGCGGCCCATCTAGCTCCTACAATGAGCAGTTCTTC
TRBJ2-4,TRBV7-2,.,13,.,CASSFNTKNIQYF,TGTGCCAGCAGCTTTAACACCAAAAACATTCAGTACTTC
TRBJ2-1,TRBV5-6,.,14,TRBD2,CASSQLAAYNEQFF,TGTGCCAGCAGCCAACTAGCGGCCTACAATGAGCAGTTCTTC
TRBJ2-3,TRBV19,.,12,.,CASSSLSDTQYF,TGTGCCAGTAGTAGTCTCTCAGATACGCAGTATTTT
TRBJ2-7,TRBV7-9,.,16,TRBD1,CASSPGTGGVSYEQYF,TGTGCCAGCAGCCCTGGGACAGGGGGGGTCTCCTACGAGCAGTACTTC
TRBJ1-4,TRBV28,.,15,TRBD1,CASSPNRGGNEKLFF,TGTGCCAGCAGTCCCAACAGGGGGGGCAATGAAAAACTGTTTTTT
TRBJ2-3,TRBV10-1,once,13,TRBD1,CASTGQNTDTQYF,TGCGCCAGCACGGGACAGAACACAGATACGCAGTATTTT
TRBJ2-2,TRBV5-1,.,15,TRBD1,CASSLGQGNTGELFF,TGCGCCAGCAGCTTGGGACAGGGGAACACCGGGGAGCTGTTTTTT
TRBJ1-1,TRBV4-3,.,14,.,CASSQAVQGREAFF,TGCGCCAGCAGCCAAGCGGTGCAGGGGAGGGAAGCTTTCTTT